The rows below give T cell receptor beta chains drawn from one sample of a study of cytomegalovirus exposure and HLA in healthy donors. The table came from immunoSEQ multiplex PCR; TCRdb's copy has only in-frame clones and leaves some out. The sample lists about 150,000 clones, 64% seen once, with around 3% in the top ten. Source material: PBMCs. The receptors were sampled from a woman between 25 and 40 years old in good health and CMV-seropositive. The CDR3 runs from the conserved cysteine through the conserved F or W. A D gene is named only where the DNA matches it firmly. Clone size appears in some rows only: once, few, many, or a class for an expanded clone.

D	V	J	size	DNA	CDR3
TRBD2	TRBV5-1	TRBJ2-7	.	TGCGCCAGCAGGTATCTAGCGGGCTACGAGCAGTACTTC	CASRYLAGYEQYF
.	TRBV10-1	TRBJ2-1	.	TGCGCCAGCAGTATGGAGACTAGAAGCTACAATGAGCAGTTCTTC	CASSMETRSYNEQFF
.	TRBV6-1	TRBJ1-2	.	TGTGCCAGCAGTGTGGCTGGCGGGGCTAACTATGGCTACACCTTC	CASSVAGGANYGYTF
.	TRBV5-1	TRBJ1-1	few	TGCGCCAGCAGCCGGAACCTGCCGGGGCGGGGGACTGAAGCTTTCTTT	CASSRNLPGRGTEAFF
TRBD2	TRBV5-1	TRBJ2-7	.	TGCGCCAGCAGCCCCGGAACGGGCGGGGGCTACGAGCAGTACTTC	CASSPGTGGGYEQYF
.	TRBV6-8	TRBJ1-4	few	TGTGCCAGCAGTTACTGTGACAAGACCGGTAATGAAAAACTGTTTTTT	CASSYCDKTGNEKLFF
.	TRBV13	TRBJ1-1	.	TGTGCCAGCAGCTTTCAGGGGATGAGCACTGAAGCTTTCTTT	CASSFQGMSTEAFF
.	TRBV7-7	TRBJ2-2	few	TGTGCTAGCAGCTTAGTCAGAAACACCGGGGAGCTGTTTTTT	CASSLVRNTGELFF
TRBD1	TRBV29-1	TRBJ1-2	.	TGCAGCGTTGTCCAGGGGGCCGTGGGCTACACCTTC	CSVVQGAVGYTF
TRBD2	TRBV28	TRBJ2-7	.	TGTGCCAGCAGTCGGACTAGCGGGGGGAGGAGGGGCTACGAGCAGTACTTC	CASSRTSGGRRGYEQYF
.	TRBV18	TRBJ2-2	.	TGTGCCAGCTCACCCATATATAACTCGAACACCGGGGAGCTGTTTTTT	CASSPIYNSNTGELFF
.	TRBV11-1	TRBJ2-7	.	TGTGCCAGCAGCCCATCTAGCCAGCTGTACTTC	CASSPSSQLYF
TRBD2	TRBV2	TRBJ2-2	.	TGTGCCAGCAGTGAAGCCCTAGCGGGGGGAGGCGGGGAGCTGTTTTTT	CASSEALAGGGGELFF